The 31 T cell receptor beta chains presented below share a single source sample, sequenced in a study of blood T cell repertoires in COVID-19 (dated by TCRdb to 2018 to 2020). The library was built by means of the immunoSEQ multiplex PCR assay. The table comes from immuneACCESS by way of TCRdb, which keeps in-frame sequences with V and J called. Part of the clones is missing from these tables; in studies checked, under half for an unresolved V gene and the rest for unknown reasons. This sample lists about 380,000 clones; more than 75% were detected once. More than 0.95% of the sample lies in the top ten. The sequencing sample was made of peripheral blood. These receptors were obtained from a human donor with acute or convalescent COVID-19. The donor label of this sample is uncertain.

This clone showed up just once. The gene calls are TRBV7-9 and TRBJ2-3, with D possibly matching TRBD1 (5 bases). V shed 3 bases and J shed 6 bases, with 19 bases lying between them. The CDR3 length is 16 residues. Germline-derived CDR1 and CDR2 are SEHNR and FQNEAQ (reference sequence). The CDR3: CASSFRAGPVEDTQYF. CDR3 coding DNA: TGTGCCAGCAGCTTCAGGGCCGGGCCGGTCGAGGATACGCAGTATTTT.

This rearrangement joins TRBV12-3 or TRBV12-4 to TRBJ2-3; unclear D gene. V lost 4 bases and J 6 bases, leaving 8 bases between the germline ends. CDR3 length: 12 residues. This CDR3 reads CASSSTRDTQYF. CDR3 DNA sequence: TGTGCCAGCAGTTCTACTCGGGATACGCAGTATTTT.

There are a few counts of this clone. The chain carries TRBV7-9 and TRBJ1-1; D not resolved. Between the trimmed V and J ends, which lost 5 bases and 0 bases, there was a span of 16 bases. Germline lookup yields CDR1 SEHNR and CDR2 FQNEAQ (reference sequence). The CDR3 is 16 amino acids. CDR3 in amino acids: CASSPWEPGLNTEAFF. In DNA form, the CDR3 reads TGTGCCAGCAGCCCATGGGAGCCGGGATTGAACACTGAAGCTTTCTTT.

The V gene is TRBV6-5, the J gene TRBJ1-1; a weak D match, TRBD1 (5 bases). The CDR3 is 13 residues long. The V gene lost 8 bases and the J gene lost 6 bases, with 16 bases spanning the gap. Germline V lookup: CDR1 MNHEY, CDR2 SVGAGI. The CDR3 bases are TGTGCCAGCTGGGGGGTCAGCGCGGCTGAAGCTTTCTTT. Amino acids: CASWGVSAAEAFF.

The chain employs TRBV12-3 or TRBV12-4 and TRBJ1-1; 9 positions agree with TRBD1. The CDR3 is 13 residues long. The V segment lost 6 bases and the J segment 6 bases; nucleotides outside the gene matches: 5. CDR3 region: CASRLTGGSEAFF. The CDR3, as DNA: TGTGCCAGCAGATTGACAGGGGGTTCTGAAGCTTTCTTT.

The rearrangement links TRBV5-1 to TRBJ1-1; D remains ambiguous. The CDR3 is 13 residues long. The V gene's germline CDR1 is SGHRS and CDR2 YFSETQ. Trimming shortened V by 2 bases and J by 1 base, and 6 bases separated the two germline ends. Here the CDR3 DNA reads TGCGCCAGCAGCTTAAACAGGAACACTGAAGCTTTCTTT. Protein: CASSLNRNTEAFF. Drawing the rest from reference TRBV5-1 and TRBJ1-1, the complete variable domain is KAGVTQTPRYLIKTRGQQVTLSCSPISGHRSVSWYQQTPGQGLQFLFEYFSETQRNKGNFPGRFSGRQFSNSRSEMNVSTLELGDSALYLCASSLNRNTEAFFGQGTRLTVV.

The chain employs TRBV6-5 and TRBJ2-2; tentatively, D is TRBD2 (6 bases). The CDR3 sequence is 15 residues long. Trimming took off 6 bases at V and 1 base at J, with 12 bases between the two ends. Germline V gene lookup returns CDR1 MNHEY and CDR2 SVGAGI. DNA of the CDR3: TGTGCCAGCAGGCGGGACTTAAGGAACACCGGGGAGCTGTTTTTT. Its translation: CASRRDLRNTGELFF.

The rearrangement uses TRBV5-4 and TRBJ1-1, with no clear D. Looked up from germline, CDR1 is SGHNT and CDR2 is YYREEE (reference sequence). The CDR3 covers 14 residues. V was clipped by 2 bases and J by 0 bases, with 8 bases between them. Here the CDR3 reads CASSLLGLNTEAFF. The CDR3 DNA is TGTGCCAGCAGCTTACTAGGCCTGAACACTGAAGCTTTCTTT.

This clone has more than one count but fewer than ten. The chain employs TRBV7-9 and TRBJ1-4; D perhaps matches TRBD1 (5 bases). Germline V gene data show CDR1 as SEHNR and CDR2 as FQNEAQ (reference sequence). The CDR3 consists of 14 residues. The V end lost 5 bases, the J end lost 8 bases, and 15 bases lay between the germline ends. The DNA of the CDR3 is TGTGCCAGCAGCCCGAAGGGGATAGGGGAAAAACTGTTTTTT. Protein product: CASSPKGIGEKLFF.

The J gene is TRBJ2-1, the V gene TRBV19; 8 bases line up with TRBD1. J was trimmed by 7 bases and V by 5 bases; bases with no gene match: 4. The CDR3 extends over 13 amino acids. CDR1 is LNHDA and CDR2 is SQIVND in the germline V gene (reference sequence). CDR3 bases: TGTGCCAGTAGTGCCGACAGGGGTAATGAGCAGTTCTTC. Translation gives CASSADRGNEQFF.

V gene TRBV5-5 combines with J gene TRBJ1-6, with 9 bases matching TRBD1. Germline CDR1 and CDR2: SGHKS and YYEKEE (reference sequence). The CDR3 has 17 residues. With V trimmed by 6 bases and J by 9 bases, 16 bases remained unmatched. The chain's CDR3 is CASTLPITGQGSSPLHF. The CDR3 DNA reads TGTGCCAGCACCTTACCCATCACGGGACAGGGTTCTTCACCCCTCCACTTT.

V is TRBV7-2 and J is TRBJ2-2; a weak D match, TRBD1 (7 bases). Trimming removed 3 bases at V and 9 bases at J, with 11 bases between. The CDR3 runs 13 residues. The germline V gene has CDR1 SGHTA and CDR2 FQGNSA. The chain's CDR3 is CASSFPGGRELFF. Written as DNA, the CDR3 is TGTGCCAGCAGCTTTCCAGGGGGGCGGGAGCTGTTTTTT.

The V call is TRBV27, the J call TRBJ2-2; TRBD2 matches at 10 bases. The V segment lost 5 bases and the J segment 7 bases; nucleotides outside the gene matches: 13. The germline gives CDR1 MNHEY, CDR2 SMNVEV (reference sequence). The CDR3 is 17 amino acids. The CDR3: CASSPRSGRGEGGELFF. The CDR3 DNA reads as TGTGCCAGCAGTCCCAGGAGCGGGAGGGGTGAGGGCGGGGAGCTGTTTTTT.

The chain's CDR3 is CASSPPGVENTIYF. The CDR3 DNA reads TGTGCCAGCAGTCCGCCGGGGGTGGAAAACACCATATATTTT. The V gene is TRBV4-2, the J gene TRBJ1-3; tentatively, D is TRBD1 (5 bases). Germline-derived CDR1 and CDR2 are LGHNA and YNFKEQ. V was cut by 6 bases and J by 6 bases, with 15 bases left in between. The CDR3 has 14 residues.

The chain employs TRBV2 and TRBJ1-2; D might be TRBD1 (5 bases). Germline CDR1 and CDR2: SNHLY and FYNNEI. V dropped 6 bases and J dropped 7 bases, with 12 bases sitting between them. CDR3 length: 12 residues. The CDR3 DNA is TGTGCCAGCAGCGTTGACAGAGGTGGCTACACCTTC. Protein product: CASSVDRGGYTF.

The chain employs TRBV5-8 and TRBJ2-3, with 8 bases fitting TRBD2. V lost 3 bases to trimming and J lost 0 bases; unmatched junction nucleotides: 9. Germline assignment: CDR1 SGHTS and CDR2 YDEGEE. This CDR3 contains 17 residues. The CDR3 loop reads CASSSWGERGSTDTQYF. In nucleotides, the CDR3 is TGTGCCAGCAGCTCCTGGGGGGAGCGGGGGAGCACAGATACGCAGTATTTT.

The CDR3 spells CSARGLREQYF. CDR3 DNA: TGCAGTGCTAGAGGACTGAGGGAGCAGTACTTC. This chain connects TRBV20-1 to TRBJ2-7; no reliable D call. The CDR3 loop spans 11 amino acids. Germline-derived CDR1 and CDR2 are DFQATT and SNEGSKA (reference sequence). Deletions cut 1 base from V and 7 bases from J, with 8 bases between.

The CDR3 loop is CASSVSGGYYNSPLHF. CDR3 bases: TGTGCCAGCAGTGTATCAGGGGGTTACTATAATTCACCCCTCCACTTT. The genes are TRBV2 and TRBJ1-6, with 7 bases lining up with TRBD1. The CDR3 contains 16 residues. Germline trimming cut 4 bases from V and 3 bases from J; bases unmatched to any gene: 6. CDR1 and CDR2 (germline): SNHLY, FYNNEI.

V is TRBV6-5 and J is TRBJ2-3; 7 bases are a match to TRBD1. The CDR3 length is 14 residues. V shed 5 bases, J shed 2 bases, and the junction held 4 bases outside the gene matches. CDR1 is MNHEY, CDR2 SVGAGI, per germline. The CDR3 bases are TGTGCCAGCAGTAGGGACAGCTACACAGATACGCAGTATTTT. This encodes CASSRDSYTDTQYF.

The CDR3 DNA follows: TGTGCCAGCAGCCCTCATAACGGGGGGCTTAATGAGCAGTTCTTC. Its translation is CASSPHNGGLNEQFF. The chain uses TRBV14 and TRBJ2-1, with D possibly TRBD2 on 7 matching bases. This CDR3 region has 15 residues. CDR1 and CDR2 from the germline V gene are SGHDN and FVKESK. Trimming left V 4 bases short and J 7 bases short, with 17 bases between.

This chain links TRBV24-1 with TRBJ1-1; perhaps TRBD1 as D (5 bases). The CDR3 is 12 amino acids. The germline V and J ends were trimmed by 12 bases and 1 base, with 11 bases remaining between them. Germline values: CDR1 KGHDR, CDR2 SFDVKD. The CDR3 DNA follows: TGTGCCGCCCGGACAACGAACACTGAAGCTTTCTTT. Encoded protein: CAARTTNTEAFF.

This clone was picked up a small number of times. Other nucleotide sequences from this sample produce the same CDR3. V gene TRBV10-2 combines with J gene TRBJ1-1; possibly TRBD1 for D (5 bases). CDR3 length: 11 residues. From germline, CDR1 is WSHSY and CDR2 SAAADI. V shed 9 bases and J shed 3 bases, with 8 bases lying between them. The CDR3 is CASTRDTEAFF. The CDR3 nucleotides read TGCGCCAGTACCAGGGACACTGAAGCTTTCTTT.

The chain combines TRBV5-1 with TRBJ2-1, with 12 bases aligning to TRBD1. The CDR3 is made up of 15 amino acids. Losses at the gene ends were 5 bases for V and 7 bases for J; bases not matched to a gene: 7. The germline CDR1 and CDR2 sequences are SGHRS and YFSETQ. CDR3 protein: CASREGTGGLNEQFF. The CDR3 region has the DNA TGCGCCAGCAGGGAAGGGACAGGGGGCTTGAATGAGCAGTTCTTC.

This clone has only a few counts. The chain uses TRBV28 and TRBJ2-5, with a possible D match to TRBD2 (5 bases). Germline V CDR1 and CDR2: MDHEN, SYDVKM. Trimming left V 5 bases short and J 4 bases short, with 17 bases between. This CDR3 is built from 15 residues. DNA of the CDR3: TGTGCCAGCAGTCGCCTGGCTACTAGTCGAGAGACCCAGTACTTC. Translated, it gives CASSRLATSRETQYF.

In DNA form, the CDR3 reads TGTGCCAGCAGCTTAGATCGGGGGAGGGGTCAGCCCCAGCATTTT. It encodes CASSLDRGRGQPQHF. The chain is built from TRBV11-2 and TRBJ1-5; a possible D gene is TRBD1 (5 bases). This CDR3 contains 15 residues. Germline-derived CDR1 and CDR2 are SGHAT and FQNNGV. Trimming removed 0 bases at V and 6 bases at J, with 12 bases between.

The J gene is TRBJ2-3, the V gene TRBV2; 12 positions match TRBD2. CDR1 and CDR2 (germline): SNHLY, FYNNEI. The V segment lost 4 bases and the J segment 5 bases; nucleotides outside the gene matches: 4. There are 15 residues in the CDR3. The CDR3 DNA reads TGTGCCAGCAGTGCACTAGCGGGGGGTATAGATACGCAGTATTTT. It yields the protein CASSALAGGIDTQYF. Using reference TRBV2 and TRBJ2-3 for the parts outside the CDR3, the full variable domain is EPEVTQTPSHQVTQMGQEVILRCVPISNHLYFYWYRQILGQKVEFLVSFYNNEISEKSEIFDDQFSVERPDGSNFTLKIRSTKLEDSAMYFCASSALAGGIDTQYFGPGTRLTVL.

This clone was detected a few times. V gene TRBV2 combines with J gene TRBJ1-6, with D maybe TRBD1 (6 bases). Germline CDR1 is SNHLY and CDR2 is FYNNEI. The V and J ends lost 1 base and 13 bases respectively, with 17 bases between them. The CDR3 spans 15 residues. The CDR3, as DNA: TGTGCCAGCAGTGAAGAGGGGACAAGGGCGGTGCCCCTCCACTTT. Encoded protein: CASSEEGTRAVPLHF.

The CDR3 protein is CASSLAKREVSYNEQFF. The CDR3 DNA reads TGTGCCAGCAGCTTAGCCAAGCGGGAGGTCTCCTACAATGAGCAGTTCTTC. This sequence joins TRBV7-6 and TRBJ2-1; 9 bases align to TRBD2. CDR3 length: 17 residues. The J segment lost 0 bases and the V segment lost 0 bases, leaving 3 bases of the junction unmatched. Germline CDR1 SGHVS, CDR2 FNYEAQ.

The V gene is TRBV6-1, the J gene TRBJ1-2, with D perhaps matching TRBD1 (6 bases). The CDR3 length is 14 residues. V was shortened by 3 bases and J by 5 bases, with 13 bases between the two germline ends. Germline assignment: CDR1 MNHNS and CDR2 SASEGT. The CDR3 nucleotides are TGTGCCAGCAGTGACCAACAGGGATTTTATGGCTACACCTTC. Translated: CASSDQQGFYGYTF.

The chain recombines TRBV7-9 with TRBJ2-1; 9 positions agree with TRBD2. The V gene's germline CDR1 is SEHNR and CDR2 FQNEAQ (reference sequence). V trimming: 5 bases; J trimming: 9 bases; junction bases outside the gene matches: 8. The CDR3 is made up of 14 amino acids. The CDR3 sequence is CASSPPGLAIEQFF. Here the CDR3 DNA reads TGTGCCAGCAGCCCGCCGGGACTAGCTATTGAGCAGTTCTTC.

This clone has a count of ten or more. The CDR3 region has the DNA TGTGCCAGCAGCTTGGGCCTAGCGGGAGTTGTCCCCACGTACTTC. Its protein product is CASSLGLAGVVPTYF. The rearrangement joins TRBV11-2 to TRBJ2-7, with 10 bases matching TRBD2. Germline CDR1 reads SGHAT; CDR2 reads FQNNGV. V shed 3 bases and J 12 bases; nucleotides not matched to a gene: 14. The CDR3 runs 15 residues.